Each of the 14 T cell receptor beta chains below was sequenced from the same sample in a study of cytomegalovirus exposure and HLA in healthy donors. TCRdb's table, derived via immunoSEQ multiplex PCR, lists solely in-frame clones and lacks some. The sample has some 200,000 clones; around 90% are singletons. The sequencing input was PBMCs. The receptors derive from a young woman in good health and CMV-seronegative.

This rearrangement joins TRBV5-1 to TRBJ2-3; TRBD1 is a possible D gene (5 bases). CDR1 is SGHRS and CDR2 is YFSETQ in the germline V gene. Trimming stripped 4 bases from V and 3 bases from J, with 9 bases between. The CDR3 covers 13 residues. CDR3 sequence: CASSGQGTDTQYF. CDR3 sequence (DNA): TGCGCCAGCAGCGGTCAGGGTACAGATACGCAGTATTTT.

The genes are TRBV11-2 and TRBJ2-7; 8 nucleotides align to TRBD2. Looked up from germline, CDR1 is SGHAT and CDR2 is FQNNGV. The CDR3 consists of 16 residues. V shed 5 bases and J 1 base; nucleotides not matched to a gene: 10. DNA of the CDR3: TGTGCCAGCAGCCCGGGAGCGGGAGCCGGTTCCTACGAGCAGTACTTC. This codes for CASSPGAGAGSYEQYF. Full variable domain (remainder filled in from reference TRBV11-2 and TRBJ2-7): EAGVAQSPRYKIIEKRQSVAFWCNPISGHATLYWYQQILGQGPKLLIQFQNNGVVDDSQLPKDRFSAERLKGVDSTLKIQPAKLEDSAVYLCASSPGAGAGSYEQYFGPGTRLTVT.

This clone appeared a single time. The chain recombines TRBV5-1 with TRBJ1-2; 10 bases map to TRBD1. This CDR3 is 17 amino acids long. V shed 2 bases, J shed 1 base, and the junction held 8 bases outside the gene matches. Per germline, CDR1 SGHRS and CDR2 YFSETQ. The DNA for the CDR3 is TGCGCCAGCAGCTTTTTAGGGACAGGGGCTTTTAACTATGGCTACACCTTC. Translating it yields CASSFLGTGAFNYGYTF.

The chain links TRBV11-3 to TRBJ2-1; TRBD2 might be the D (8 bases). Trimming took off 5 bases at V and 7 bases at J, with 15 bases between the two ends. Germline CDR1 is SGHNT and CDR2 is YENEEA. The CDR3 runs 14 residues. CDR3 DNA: TGTGCCAGCAGCCCCGGGAGGGGGCAGAATGAGCAGTTCTTC. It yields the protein CASSPGRGQNEQFF.

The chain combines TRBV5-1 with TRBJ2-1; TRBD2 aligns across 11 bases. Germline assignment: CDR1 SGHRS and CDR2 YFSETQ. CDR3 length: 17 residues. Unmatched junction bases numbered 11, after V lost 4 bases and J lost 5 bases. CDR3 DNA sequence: TGCGCCAGCAGCCTCGGGCTCGGGACTAGCGGAAACAATGAGCAGTTCTTC. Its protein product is CASSLGLGTSGNNEQFF.

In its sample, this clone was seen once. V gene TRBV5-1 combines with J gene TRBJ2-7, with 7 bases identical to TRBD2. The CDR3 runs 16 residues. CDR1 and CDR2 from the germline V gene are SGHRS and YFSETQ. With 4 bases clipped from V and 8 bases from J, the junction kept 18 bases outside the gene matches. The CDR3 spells CASSVTPSLGGIKQYF. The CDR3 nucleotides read TGCGCCAGCAGCGTTACCCCTTCCTTGGGGGGGATTAAGCAGTACTTC.

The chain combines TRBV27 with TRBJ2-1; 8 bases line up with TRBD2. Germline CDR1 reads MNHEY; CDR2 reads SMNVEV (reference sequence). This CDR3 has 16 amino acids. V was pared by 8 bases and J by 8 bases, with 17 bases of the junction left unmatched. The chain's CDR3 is CASCRTRIAGSYEQFF. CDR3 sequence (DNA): TGTGCCAGCTGCAGAACCAGGATAGCGGGAAGTTATGAGCAGTTCTTC.

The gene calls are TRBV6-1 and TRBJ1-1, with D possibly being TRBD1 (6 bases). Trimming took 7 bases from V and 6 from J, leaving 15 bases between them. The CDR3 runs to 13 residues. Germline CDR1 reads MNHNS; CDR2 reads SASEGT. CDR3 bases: TGTGCCAGCAAGGTGACAGGCCGTTCTGAAGCTTTCTTT. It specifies CASKVTGRSEAFF.

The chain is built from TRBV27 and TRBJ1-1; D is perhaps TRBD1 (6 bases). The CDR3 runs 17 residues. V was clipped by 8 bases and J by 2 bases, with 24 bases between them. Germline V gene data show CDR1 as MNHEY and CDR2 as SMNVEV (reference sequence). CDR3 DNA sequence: TGTGCCAGCTCCTTCAACGCTGAGGGGGTGCAAAACACTGAAGCTTTCTTT. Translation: CASSFNAEGVQNTEAFF.

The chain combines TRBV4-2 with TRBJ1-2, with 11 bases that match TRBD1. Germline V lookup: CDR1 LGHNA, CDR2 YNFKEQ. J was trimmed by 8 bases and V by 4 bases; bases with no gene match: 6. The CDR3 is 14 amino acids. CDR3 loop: CASSPGQGAEGYTF. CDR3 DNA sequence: TGTGCCAGCAGCCCTGGACAGGGGGCTGAGGGCTACACCTTC.

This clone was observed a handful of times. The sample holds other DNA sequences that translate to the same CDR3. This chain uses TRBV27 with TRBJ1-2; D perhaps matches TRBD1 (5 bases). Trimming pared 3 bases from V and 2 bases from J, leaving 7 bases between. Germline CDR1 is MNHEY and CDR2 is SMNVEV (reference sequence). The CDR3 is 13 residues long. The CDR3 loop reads CASSLQGNYGYTF. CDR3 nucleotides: TGTGCCAGCAGTTTGCAGGGAAACTATGGCTACACCTTC.

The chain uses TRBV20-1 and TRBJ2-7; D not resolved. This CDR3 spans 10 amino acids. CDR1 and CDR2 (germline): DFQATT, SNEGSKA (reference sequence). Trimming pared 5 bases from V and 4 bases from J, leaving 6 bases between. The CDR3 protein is CSALYYEQYF. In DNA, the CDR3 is TGCAGTGCTCTTTATTACGAGCAGTACTTC.

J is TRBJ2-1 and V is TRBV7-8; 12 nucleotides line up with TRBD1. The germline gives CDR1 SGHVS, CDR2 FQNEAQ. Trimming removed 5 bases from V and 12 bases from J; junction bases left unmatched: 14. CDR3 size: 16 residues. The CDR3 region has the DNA TGTGCCAGCAGCCCCCCCTCGGGACAGGGGGCGGGAAGGCAGTTCTTC. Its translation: CASSPPSGQGAGRQFF.

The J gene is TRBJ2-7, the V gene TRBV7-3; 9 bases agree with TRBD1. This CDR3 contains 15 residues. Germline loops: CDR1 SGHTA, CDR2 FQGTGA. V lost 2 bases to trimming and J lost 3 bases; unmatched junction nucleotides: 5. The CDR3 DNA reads TGTGCCAGCAGCTTAGGAGGGACAGGGCTCTACGAGCAGTACTTC. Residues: CASSLGGTGLYEQYF. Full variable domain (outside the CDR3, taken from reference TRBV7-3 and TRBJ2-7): GAGVSQTPSNKVTEKGKYVELRCDPISGHTALYWYRQSLGQGPEFLIYFQGTGAADDSGLPNDRFFAVRPEGSVSTLKIQRTERGDSAVYLCASSLGGTGLYEQYFGPGTRLTVT.